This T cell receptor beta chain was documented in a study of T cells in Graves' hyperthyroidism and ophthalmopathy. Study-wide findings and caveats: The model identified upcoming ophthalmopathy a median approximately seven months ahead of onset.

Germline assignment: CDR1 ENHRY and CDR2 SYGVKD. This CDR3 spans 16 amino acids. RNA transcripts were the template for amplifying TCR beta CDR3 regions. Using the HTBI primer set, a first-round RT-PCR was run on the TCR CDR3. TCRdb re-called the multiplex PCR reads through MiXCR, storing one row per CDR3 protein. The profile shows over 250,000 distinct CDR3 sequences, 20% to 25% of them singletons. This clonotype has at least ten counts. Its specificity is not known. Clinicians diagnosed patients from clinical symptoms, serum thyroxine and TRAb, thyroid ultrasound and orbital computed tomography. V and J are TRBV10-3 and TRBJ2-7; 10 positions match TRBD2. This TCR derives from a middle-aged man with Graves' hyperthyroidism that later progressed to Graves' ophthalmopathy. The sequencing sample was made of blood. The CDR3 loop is CSTGSRLAGVGDEQYF. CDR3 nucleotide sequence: TGTTCCACCGGATCGCGGCTAGCGGGAGTTGGGGACGAGCAGTACTTC.